These T cell receptor beta chains were read from a single sample in a study of T cell responses to AZD1222 COVID-19 vaccine. Clones were read by immunoSEQ multiplex PCR, and TCRdb kept only the in-frame ones, dropping some. The profile shows approximately 120,000 clones, roughly 88% of them singletons. The sample consisted of peripheral blood, taken on day 0 of AZD1222 vaccination. All receptors derive from an adult in good health. Each CDR3 is given with its conserved first and last residue. The D gene is left open where the match is weak. A row's size may be missing; if present it is once, few, many or a size class.

>TRBV24-1|.|TRBJ1-1|TRBD1
TGTGCCACCAGTGATTATAACAGGGGGCGTAACACTGAAGCTTTCTTT
CATSDYNRGRNTEAFF
>TRBV10-3|.|TRBJ1-6|.
TGTGCCATCAGCAGGAGAGAACCCTATAATTCACCCCTCCACTTT
CAISRREPYNSPLHF
>TRBV6-5|.|TRBJ2-1|.
TGTGCCAGCAGTTACTCGGGGGGCGGGAACTATGAGCAGTTCTTC
CASSYSGGGNYEQFF
>TRBV28|.|TRBJ1-3|.
TGTGCCAGCAGTGCCACTTACCCGAGTAACACCATATATTTT
CASSATYPSNTIYF
>TRBV15|.|TRBJ2-4|.
TGTGCCACCAGCGGGGGGGGCGGGTTAGCCAAAAACATTCAGTACTTC
CATSGGGGLAKNIQYF
>TRBV7-9|.|TRBJ1-2|.
TGTGCCAGCAGCGCGGTCGGGGCGAACTATGGCTACACCTTC
CASSAVGANYGYTF
>TRBV13|.|TRBJ1-2|TRBD1
TGTGCCAGCAGCTTAGGCCGGGACAGGGGGCCCTTC
CASSLGRDRGPF
>TRBV19|.|TRBJ2-4|.
TGTGCCAGTAGCCCTCGAGACCCGGGGGCCAAAAACATTCAGTACTTC
CASSPRDPGAKNIQYF
>TRBV5-1|.|TRBJ1-2|.
TGCGCCAGCAGCTTGGCAGGGGCGGACGGCTACACCTTC
CASSLAGADGYTF
>TRBV19|.|TRBJ2-7|TRBD1
TGTGCCAGCACCGGACAGGACCGTACGAGGCAGTACTTC
CASTGQDRTRQYF
>TRBV5-1|.|TRBJ2-2|.
TGCGCCAGCAGCCCAAGGACCAGCGGGGAGCTGTTTTTT
CASSPRTSGELFF
>TRBV7-2|.|TRBJ1-2|.
TGTGCCAGCAGCTTAGCAGGGGTGAAACGCGGCTACACCTTC
CASSLAGVKRGYTF
>TRBV29-1|.|TRBJ2-7|TRBD1
TGCAGCGTGACAGGGGGGGTCTCCTACGAGCAGTACTTC
CSVTGGVSYEQYF
>TRBV14|.|TRBJ1-6|.
TGTGCCAGCAGCCAGAGGTACGGGAGCAGCCTCCTCCACTTT
CASSQRYGSSLLHF
>TRBV6-5|.|TRBJ2-7|.
TGTGCCAGCAGTTACGGGGGACCGCCTTGGGAGCAGTACTTC
CASSYGGPPWEQYF
>TRBV11-2|.|TRBJ1-1|.
TGTGCCAGCAGCTATACGGGGTTGAACACTGAAGCTTTCTTT
CASSYTGLNTEAFF
>TRBV25-1|.|TRBJ2-3|.
TGTGCCAGCAGTGAAGGCCAATCGGGACCAGATACGCAGTATTTT
CASSEGQSGPDTQYF
>TRBV5-4|.|TRBJ1-6|TRBD1
TGTGCCAGCAGCACGCAGACAGGGATTAATTCACCCCTCCACTTT
CASSTQTGINSPLHF
>TRBV7-7|.|TRBJ2-7|.
TGTGCCAGCTCCCGAGGGATGACCTACGAGCAGTACTTC
CASSRGMTYEQYF
>TRBV5-1|.|TRBJ1-1|.
TGCGCCAGCAGCTTGGTTATCAGTAACACTGAAGCTTTCTTT
CASSLVISNTEAFF
>TRBV6-5|.|TRBJ2-1|TRBD2
TGTGCCAGTCCACGAGGGCTAGCGGTCACGGATGAGCAGTTCTTC
CASPRGLAVTDEQFF
>TRBV9|.|TRBJ2-3|TRBD2
TGTGCCAGCAGCGTAGGGGATAGCGGGAGAAGGGATACGCAGTATTTT
CASSVGDSGRRDTQYF
>TRBV15|.|TRBJ1-1|.
TGTGCCACCGCCCACAGGGAACTGAACACTGAAGCTTTCTTT
CATAHRELNTEAFF
>TRBV27|.|TRBJ1-4|.
TGTGCCAGCAGGAGGGGCGGGCCTGGGGCTAATGAAAAACTGTTTTTT
CASRRGGPGANEKLFF
>TRBV5-4|.|TRBJ1-1|.
TGTGCCAGCAGCTTCTCCTGGGGGGCTGAAGCTTTCTTT
CASSFSWGAEAFF
>TRBV3-1/TRBV3-2|.|TRBJ1-4|TRBD1
TGTGCCAGCAGCTCCCAGGGACAGGGTCGGGAAAAACTGTTTTTT
CASSSQGQGREKLFF
>TRBV19|few|TRBJ2-1|TRBD2
TGTGCCAGTAGACCATCTGGACTAGCGGGAGTTGAGCAGTTCTTC
CASRPSGLAGVEQFF
>TRBV3-1/TRBV3-2|.|TRBJ2-2|TRBD1
TGTGCCAGCAGCCTACGGACAGGGCGAGGCACCGGGGAGCTGTTTTTT
CASSLRTGRGTGELFF
>TRBV7-9|once|TRBJ1-1|TRBD1
TGTGCCAGCAGCGCACGGACAGGGGGCTTCACTGAAGCTTTCTTT
CASSARTGGFTEAFF
>TRBV12-3/TRBV12-4|.|TRBJ1-1|.
TGTGCCAGCAGTTTAGGCACTGAAGCTTTCTTT
CASSLGTEAFF
>TRBV6-2/TRBV6-3|.|TRBJ2-7|.
TGTGCCAGCAGTTACAATGGGCGCGACGAGCAGTACTTC
CASSYNGRDEQYF
>TRBV7-3|.|TRBJ2-1|.
TGTGCCAGCAGCTTAGCTGGGACTCTCTACAATGAGCAGTTCTTC
CASSLAGTLYNEQFF
>TRBV6-6|.|TRBJ2-6|TRBD1
TGTGCCAGCCGGGGCCGGACAGGGTCTGGGGCCAACGTCCTGACTTTC
CASRGRTGSGANVLTF
>TRBV6-1|.|TRBJ1-2|.
TGTGCCAGCAGTGAAGCCGGAGCAGGGTGGGGTGGCTACACCTTC
CASSEAGAGWGGYTF
>TRBV7-8|.|TRBJ1-3|TRBD1
TGTGCCAGCAGCCGGAGGGTGGGGGACAGGCTATCCGTGGGAAACACCATATATTTT
CASSRRVGDRLSVGNTIYF
>TRBV7-8|.|TRBJ2-2|TRBD2
TGTGCCAGCAGCTTAGCTCGCGGGAGGGCCCCAAACACCGGGGAGCTGTTTTTT
CASSLARGRAPNTGELFF
>TRBV5-1|.|TRBJ2-7|TRBD1
TGCGCCAGCAGCTTGGAGCGAGGGCAGGGGGCCCACGAGCAGTACTTC
CASSLERGQGAHEQYF
>TRBV5-1|.|TRBJ1-2|.
TGCGCCAGCAGCTTGATAGCAGGGGAGAGGGATGGCTACACCTTC
CASSLIAGERDGYTF
>TRBV2|few|TRBJ1-3|TRBD1
TGTGCCAGCAGAGGGACAGGGACAAACACCATATATTTT
CASRGTGTNTIYF
>TRBV6-5|.|TRBJ2-1|.
TGTGCCAGCAGGACCGGATCACCCTACAATGAGCAGTTCTTC
CASRTGSPYNEQFF
>TRBV9|once|TRBJ1-2|.
TGTGCCAGCAGCGTACGGGACACATATTCTAACTATGGCTACACCTTC
CASSVRDTYSNYGYTF
>TRBV5-1|.|TRBJ2-3|TRBD2
TGCGCCAGCAGCCCTCCGACTAGCGGGGGAACAGATACGCAGTATTTT
CASSPPTSGGTDTQYF
>TRBV3-1/TRBV3-2|.|TRBJ2-3|.
TGTGCCAGCAGCCAAGGGCCTACAGATACGCAGTATTTT
CASSQGPTDTQYF